Listed here are 14 T cell receptor beta chains from one sample, sequenced in a study of beta chain features in type 1 diabetes. Isolated RNA was reverse transcribed in full, so expressed TCRB transcripts were sequenced. The data were produced by immunoSEQ multiplex PCR, yet TCRdb's version contains in-frame clones alone and is incomplete. The sample lists around 430,000 clones; 30% were seen once. Specimen: naive CD4+ T cells from blood. The receptor source for this set is a man younger than 30 in good health.

As for this clone: This sample includes further DNA sequences coding for the same CDR3. The chain carries TRBV5-1 and TRBJ2-3; D unclear. Germline values: CDR1 SGHRS, CDR2 YFSETQ. The CDR3 is 12 amino acids. The V gene lost 4 bases and the J gene lost 3 bases, with 6 bases spanning the gap. The DNA for the CDR3 is TGCGCCAGCAGCCTAACGACAGATACGCAGTATTTT. This gives the protein CASSLTTDTQYF. Combining the CDR3 with reference TRBV5-1 and TRBJ2-3 gives the whole variable domain KAGVTQTPRYLIKTRGQQVTLSCSPISGHRSVSWYQQTPGQGLQFLFEYFSETQRNKGNFPGRFSGRQFSNSRSEMNVSTLELGDSALYLCASSLTTDTQYFGPGTRLTVL.

The CDR3 region is CSARLVGEQYF. The DNA of the CDR3 is TGCAGTGCTAGACTAGTGGGCGAGCAGTACTTC. This chain uses TRBV20-1 with TRBJ2-7; no definite D call. From germline, CDR1 is DFQATT and CDR2 SNEGSKA (reference sequence). The V and J ends lost 2 bases and 6 bases respectively, with 8 bases between them. The CDR3 consists of 11 residues.

This clone was seen only a few times. The gene calls are TRBV7-2 and TRBJ1-2; D is unclear. The germline V gene has CDR1 SGHTA and CDR2 FQGNSA. The CDR3 loop spans 14 amino acids. With 0 bases removed from V and 4 bases from J, the gap between germline ends came to 9 bases. The CDR3: CASSLAGRIYGYTF. The CDR3 region has the DNA TGTGCCAGCAGCTTAGCCGGACGGATCTATGGCTACACCTTC.

This chain joins TRBV7-3 and TRBJ2-3; 7 nucleotides align to TRBD1. This CDR3 region has 13 residues. After removal of 6 bases from V and 3 bases from J, the junction contained 3 bases not matched to a gene. Germline-derived CDR1 and CDR2 are SGHTA and FQGTGA. DNA of the CDR3: TGTGCCAGCAGTGCCAGGGGGACAGATACGCAGTATTTT. Translating gives CASSARGTDTQYF.

This clone appeared a few times. The chain has TRBV6-5 and TRBJ2-7; a possible D gene is TRBD2 (6 bases). Looked up from germline, CDR1 is MNHEY and CDR2 is SVGAGI. V shed 4 bases and J shed 2 bases, with 12 bases lying between them. The CDR3 is 14 residues long. As DNA, the CDR3 is TGTGCCAGCAGTTTGCGGGGCCCTACCTACGAGCAGTACTTC. Amino acids: CASSLRGPTYEQYF.

The rearrangement links TRBV10-1 to TRBJ2-5; possibly TRBD1 or TRBD2 for D (5 bases each). The CDR3 has 14 residues. The V gene's germline CDR1 is WNHNN and CDR2 SYGVQD (reference sequence). V dropped 6 bases and J dropped 10 bases, with 21 bases sitting between them. The CDR3 here is CASSGDAALGSQYF. DNA for the CDR3: TGCGCCAGCAGCGGGGACGCGGCGTTGGGGAGCCAGTACTTC.

This clone has more than one count but fewer than ten. CDR3 in DNA: TGTGCCAGTGAGGACGGAAATGAAAAACTGTTTTTT. It encodes CASEDGNEKLFF. This chain connects TRBV6-6 to TRBJ1-4; unclear D gene. CDR3 size: 12 residues. V lost 9 bases, J lost 5 bases, and 10 bases lay in between. CDR1 and CDR2 from the germline V gene are MNHNY and SVGAGI (reference sequence).

The sample holds a few counts of this clone. This chain uses TRBV29-1 with TRBJ2-1, with 7 bases matching TRBD2. V was pared by 5 bases and J by 9 bases, with 7 bases of the junction left unmatched. The length of the CDR3 is 12 residues. Per germline, CDR1 SQVTM and CDR2 ANQGSEA. CDR3 sequence: CSVRRERTEQFF. In DNA, the CDR3 is TGCAGCGTTCGGCGGGAGAGGACTGAGCAGTTCTTC.

CDR3 DNA: TGTGCCAGCAGTGACGGAGGGGGGACAGGGCTAAATGAGCAGTTCTTC. Protein: CASSDGGGTGLNEQFF. The rearrangement uses TRBV6-1 and TRBJ2-1; 9 bases are shared with TRBD1. V gave up 3 bases and J gave up 7 bases; unmatched junction bases: 10. CDR1 and CDR2 from the germline V gene are MNHNS and SASEGT. The CDR3 contains 16 residues.

This clone was counted a single time. The rearrangement links TRBV9 to TRBJ2-3, with TRBD2 matching 8 bases. The CDR3 covers 18 residues. CDR1 and CDR2 (germline): SGDLS, YYNGEE. V lost 1 base and J lost 0; bases outside the gene matches: 10. For the CDR3, the DNA is TGTGCCAGCAGCGTATATCCCCGGGCTAGCGGGAGCACAGATACGCAGTATTTT. Amino acid sequence: CASSVYPRASGSTDTQYF.

This clone turned up a few times. The V call is TRBV7-9, the J call TRBJ1-2, with 7 bases aligning to TRBD1. V dropped 4 bases and J dropped 6; count of bases not matched to a gene: 5. Germline lookup yields CDR1 SEHNR and CDR2 FQNEAQ (reference sequence). The CDR3 covers 13 residues. The CDR3 DNA reads TGTGCCAGCAGCTCTGATAGGGGGCATGGCTACACCTTC. Protein: CASSSDRGHGYTF.

The chain links TRBV28 to TRBJ2-1, with unresolved D. Germline CDR1 is MDHEN and CDR2 is SYDVKM. V lost 5 bases and J lost 7, with 18 bases in between. This CDR3 has 15 residues. In nucleotides, the CDR3 is TGTGCCAGCAGTCCGACGGTTGTTCTCGGAAATGAGCAGTTCTTC. Amino acids: CASSPTVVLGNEQFF.

The rearrangement uses TRBV21-1 and TRBJ2-1; the table's D call of TRBD2 was not tested on the DNA. TRBV21-1 is a pseudogene segment. This CDR3 has 15 amino acids. DNA of the CDR3: TGTGCCAGCAGCTGTAGCGGGAGGGCCCTCGGTGAGCAGTTCTTC. This sequence encodes CASSCSGRALGEQFF.

The chain is built from TRBV18 and TRBJ1-2; D not certain. V lost 2 bases, J lost 2 bases, and 9 bases lay in between. Germline CDR1 and CDR2: KGHSH and LQKENI. The CDR3 is 14 amino acids. This CDR3 is CASSPDLSNYGYTF. CDR3 in DNA: TGTGCCAGCTCACCAGATCTGTCGAACTATGGCTACACCTTC.